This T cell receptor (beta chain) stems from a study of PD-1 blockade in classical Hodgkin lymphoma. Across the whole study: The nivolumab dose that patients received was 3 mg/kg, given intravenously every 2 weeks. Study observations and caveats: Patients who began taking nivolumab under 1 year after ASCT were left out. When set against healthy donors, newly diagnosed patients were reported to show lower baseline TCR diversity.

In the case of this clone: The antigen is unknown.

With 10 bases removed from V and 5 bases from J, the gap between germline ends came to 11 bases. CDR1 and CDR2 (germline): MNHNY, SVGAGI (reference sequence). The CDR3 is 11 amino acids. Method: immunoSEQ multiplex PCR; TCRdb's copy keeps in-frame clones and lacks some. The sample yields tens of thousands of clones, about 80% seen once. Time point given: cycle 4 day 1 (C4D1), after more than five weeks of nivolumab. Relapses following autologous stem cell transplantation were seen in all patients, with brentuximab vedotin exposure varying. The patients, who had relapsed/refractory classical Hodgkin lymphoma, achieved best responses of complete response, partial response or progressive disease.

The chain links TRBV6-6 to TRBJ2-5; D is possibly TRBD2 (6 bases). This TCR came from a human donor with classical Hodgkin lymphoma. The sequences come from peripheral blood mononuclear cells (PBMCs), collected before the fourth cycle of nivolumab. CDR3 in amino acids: CATGRGETQYF. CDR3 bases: TGTGCCACGGGGCGGGGTGAGACCCAGTACTTC.